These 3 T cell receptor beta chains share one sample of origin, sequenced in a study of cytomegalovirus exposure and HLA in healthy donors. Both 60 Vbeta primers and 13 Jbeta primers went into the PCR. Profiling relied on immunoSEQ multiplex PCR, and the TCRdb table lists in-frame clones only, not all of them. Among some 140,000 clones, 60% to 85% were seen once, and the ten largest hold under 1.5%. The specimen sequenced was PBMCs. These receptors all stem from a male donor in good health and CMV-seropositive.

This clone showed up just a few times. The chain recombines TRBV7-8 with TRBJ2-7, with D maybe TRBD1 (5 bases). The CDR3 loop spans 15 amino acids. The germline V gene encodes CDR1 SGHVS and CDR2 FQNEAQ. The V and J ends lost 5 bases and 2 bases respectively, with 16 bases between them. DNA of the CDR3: TGTGCCAGCAGCCAGGGTCGACTGAAGACCTACGAGCAGTACTTC. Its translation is CASSQGRLKTYEQYF.

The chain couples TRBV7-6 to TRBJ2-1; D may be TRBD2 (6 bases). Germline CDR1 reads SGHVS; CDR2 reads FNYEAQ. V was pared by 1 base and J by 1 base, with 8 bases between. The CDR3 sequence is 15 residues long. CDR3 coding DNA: TGTGCCAGCAGCTTAGGCGGGGTATCCTACAATGAGCAGTTCTTC. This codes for CASSLGGVSYNEQFF.

CDR3 sequence reads: CASSFEAEQFF. The CDR3 nucleotides are TGTGCCAGCAGCTTCGAAGCTGAGCAGTTCTTC. V usage is TRBV11-2 and J usage is TRBJ2-1; D not resolved. Germline V lookup: CDR1 SGHAT, CDR2 FQNNGV. With 3 bases removed from V and 9 bases from J, the gap between germline ends came to 6 bases. The CDR3 runs to 11 residues.